This TCR beta chain derives from a study of cytomegalovirus exposure and HLA in healthy donors. General study findings and limits: In a later analysis, the majority of CMV-associated beta chains seemingly showed HLA restriction. Later genetic work tied a missense DCLRE1C variant to beta-chain V and J trimming.

This clone was picked up a small number of times. Its specificity is unknown. Researchers ran the PCR with 60 Vbeta and 13 Jbeta primers. Clones were sequenced by immunoSEQ multiplex PCR, and TCRdb holds only the in-frame ones, with some missing. The data hold about 190,000 clones, with over 70% observed a single time. CDR1 MDHEN and CDR2 SYDVKM come from the germline V gene. The V gene end was trimmed by 3 bases and the J gene end by 2 bases; junction bases not matched to a gene: 4. The CDR3 is made up of 15 amino acids. The V gene is TRBV28, the J gene TRBJ1-2; 9 bases match TRBD1. The receptor comes from a man aged 25-40 years in good health and CMV-seronegative. The source material was PBMCs. In DNA form, the CDR3 reads TGTGCCAGCAGTTTGGTGGGACAGGGAAACTATGGCTACACCTTC. Residues: CASSLVGQGNYGYTF.